The next 19 T cell receptor beta chains were all read from a single sample in a study of cytomegalovirus exposure and HLA in healthy donors. Primers for the PCR totalled 60 Vbeta and 13 Jbeta. Data came from immunoSEQ multiplex PCR; TCRdb stores just in-frame clones and leaves some out. The sample lists over 100,000 clones, 75% to 85% occurring once. The source material was PBMCs. The receptor set was obtained from a woman in her 50s in good health and CMV-seropositive.

The V and J genes are TRBV27 and TRBJ2-7; the match to TRBD1 covers 7 bases. The CDR3 spans 14 residues. The V gene's germline CDR1 is MNHEY and CDR2 SMNVEV (reference sequence). The V and J ends lost 3 bases and 3 bases, in that order; junction bases with no gene match: 5. This CDR3 reads CASSFISGGYEQYF. CDR3 DNA: TGTGCCAGCAGTTTTATCTCAGGGGGCTACGAGCAGTACTTC.

This clone appeared a few times. CDR3 nucleotides: TGTGCCAGTAGGAGAGGGAGGGAGGGAAACACTGAAGCTTTCTTT. Encoded protein: CASRRGREGNTEAFF. The chain recombines TRBV19 with TRBJ1-1; D unclear. Germline CDR1 LNHDA, CDR2 SQIVND (reference sequence). The ends were cut back, 6 bases at V and 2 bases at J, with 16 bases in the middle. This CDR3 is built from 15 residues.

The CDR3: CASKPSYSSTDTQYF. The CDR3 DNA follows: TGTGCCAGCAAGCCGAGTTACAGCAGCACAGATACGCAGTATTTT. This rearrangement joins TRBV2 to TRBJ2-3; no reliable D call. This CDR3 is built from 15 residues. The germline CDR1 and CDR2 sequences are SNHLY and FYNNEI. V lost 7 bases to trimming and J lost 0 bases, with 14 bases between them.

The table lists this clone with a count of one. This chain's CDR3 is CAWSVSEGRFYNEQFF. The CDR3 nucleotides read TGTGCCTGGAGTGTATCGGAGGGAAGATTCTACAATGAGCAGTTCTTC. The chain employs TRBV30 and TRBJ2-1; a possible D gene is TRBD2 (6 bases). This CDR3 region has 16 residues. V was clipped by 0 bases and J by 3 bases, with 15 bases between them. The V gene's germline CDR1 is GTSNPN and CDR2 SVGIG (reference sequence).

The chain is built from TRBV28 and TRBJ2-7, with 9 bases matching TRBD2. V dropped 2 bases and J dropped 2; count of bases not matched to a gene: 1. Germline V gene sequence: CDR1 MDHEN, CDR2 SYDVKM. The CDR3 has 14 amino acids. CDR3 nucleotides: TGTGCCAGCAGTTTAGCGGGAGGGGCCTACGAGCAGTACTTC. Translated, it gives CASSLAGGAYEQYF. The complete variable domain, with remaining parts taken from reference TRBV28 and TRBJ2-7, reads DVKVTQSSRYLVKRTGEKVFLECVQDMDHENMFWYRQDPGLGLRLIYFSYDVKMKEKGDIPEGYSVSREKKERFSLILESASTNQTSMYLCASSLAGGAYEQYFGPGTRLTVT.

The chain joins TRBV4-1 to TRBJ2-1; 9 bases are a match to TRBD2. The CDR3 length is 15 residues. Germline CDR1 MGHRA, CDR2 YSYEKL. V gave up 5 bases and J gave up 3 bases; unmatched junction bases: 5. The CDR3 sequence: CASSVRLADYNEQFF. In DNA, the CDR3 is TGCGCCAGCAGCGTAAGACTAGCGGACTACAATGAGCAGTTCTTC.

The chain employs TRBV5-1 and TRBJ2-5; D unresolved. The ends were cut back, 0 bases at V and 3 bases at J, with 12 bases in the middle. In germline, CDR1 is SGHRS, CDR2 YFSETQ. The CDR3 is 15 residues long. CDR3 in DNA: TGCGCCAGCAGCTTGGTGGCGGTCTCGGAAGAGACCCAGTACTTC. Translating it yields CASSLVAVSEETQYF.

The chain uses TRBV29-1 and TRBJ2-6, with unresolved D. The ends were cut back, 7 bases at V and 0 bases at J, with 7 bases in the middle. CDR1 SQVTM and CDR2 ANQGSEA come from the germline V gene. The CDR3 has 13 residues. In DNA, the CDR3 is TGCAGCGGTTACAGCTCTGGGGCCAACGTCCTGACTTTC. Translated: CSGYSSGANVLTF. The full variable domain, with the rest looked up from reference TRBV29-1 and TRBJ2-6, is SAVISQKPSRDICQRGTSLTIQCQVDSQVTMMFWYRQQPGQSLTLIATANQGSEATYESGFVIDKFPISRPNLTFSTLTVSNMSPEDSSIYLCSGYSSGANVLTFGAGSRLTVL.

The chain uses TRBV4-1 and TRBJ2-7, with D perhaps TRBD2 (5 bases). The germline V and J ends were trimmed by 4 bases and 7 bases, with 14 bases remaining between them. This CDR3 is built from 13 residues. Germline V gene data show CDR1 as MGHRA and CDR2 as YSYEKL. The CDR3 nucleotides read TGCGCCAGCAGCCCACGGGCCGGGGAAGAGCAGTACTTC. This translates into CASSPRAGEEQYF.

This clone was recorded a few times. This rearrangement joins TRBV5-4 to TRBJ1-2; D ambiguous. The germline gives CDR1 SGHNT, CDR2 YYREEE (reference sequence). The V end lost 4 bases, the J end lost 4 bases, and 14 bases lay between the germline ends. CDR3 size: 14 residues. The CDR3 coding sequence is TGTGCCAGCAGCCAAGACCGGGTTACCTATGGCTACACCTTC. Protein sequence: CASSQDRVTYGYTF.

V usage is TRBV11-2 and J usage is TRBJ2-7, with 10 positions matching TRBD2. The CDR3 covers 15 residues. Germline trimming cut 2 bases from V and 0 bases from J; bases unmatched to any gene: 1. Germline CDR1 reads SGHAT; CDR2 reads FQNNGV. As DNA, the CDR3 is TGTGCCAGCAGCTTATCTAGCGGGAGCTCCTACGAGCAGTACTTC. Translated, it gives CASSLSSGSSYEQYF.

The genes are TRBV7-3 and TRBJ1-2; 11 positions agree with TRBD1. CDR3 length equals 17 residues. V lost 5 bases and J lost 4; bases outside the gene matches: 12. Germline values: CDR1 SGHTA, CDR2 FQGTGA. DNA of the CDR3: TGTGCCAGCAGCCTCCTTTGGACAGGGGGCTTATCCTATGGCTACACCTTC. Translating it yields CASSLLWTGGLSYGYTF. The full variable domain, in which reference TRBV7-3 and TRBJ1-2 provide the parts outside the CDR3, is GAGVSQTPSNKVTEKGKYVELRCDPISGHTALYWYRQSLGQGPEFLIYFQGTGAADDSGLPNDRFFAVRPEGSVSTLKIQRTERGDSAVYLCASSLLWTGGLSYGYTFGSGTRLTVV.

The genes are TRBV2 and TRBJ1-1; no clear D. V was shortened by 8 bases and J by 8 bases, with 9 bases between the two germline ends. CDR1 is SNHLY, CDR2 FYNNEI, per germline. The CDR3 consists of 10 residues. CDR3 in amino acids: CASLAGEAFF. The DNA of the CDR3 is TGTGCCAGCTTGGCAGGCGAAGCTTTCTTT.

This clone has just one count. The chain employs TRBV15 and TRBJ1-5, with 9 bases matching TRBD1. Germline V gene data show CDR1 as LNHNV and CDR2 as YYDKDF (reference sequence). There are 19 residues in the CDR3. The V segment lost 0 bases and the J segment 0 bases; nucleotides outside the gene matches: 9. The CDR3 region is CATSRDWTGARYSNQPQHF. CDR3 sequence (DNA): TGTGCCACCAGCAGAGATTGGACAGGGGCAAGGTATAGCAATCAGCCCCAGCATTTT.

V gene TRBV28 combines with J gene TRBJ2-5; 8 bases align to TRBD1. Germline loops: CDR1 MDHEN, CDR2 SYDVKM. The junction had 11 bases not matched to a gene; V was cut back by 6 bases and J by 5 bases. The CDR3 extends over 15 amino acids. The CDR3 DNA reads TGTGCCAGCAGCCCCCCCGGACAGGGCATGGAGACCCAGTACTTC. As protein: CASSPPGQGMETQYF.

The chain employs TRBV7-9 and TRBJ2-7, with D perhaps TRBD1 (5 bases). This CDR3 has 13 residues. V lost 3 bases, J lost 2 bases, and 8 bases lay in between. Germline loops: CDR1 SEHNR, CDR2 FQNEAQ (reference sequence). The CDR3 region is CASSFSGPYEQYF. The CDR3 coding sequence is TGTGCCAGCAGCTTCTCAGGGCCCTACGAGCAGTACTTC.

This clone was counted a few times. The rearrangement links TRBV7-9 to TRBJ1-4, with a weak D call TRBD1 (5 bases). V was cut by 4 bases and J by 6 bases, with 12 bases left in between. This CDR3 comprises 14 residues. The germline gives CDR1 SEHNR, CDR2 FQNEAQ (reference sequence). The CDR3 DNA reads as TGTGCCAGCAGCTCCGGCCCGGGGGATGAAAAACTGTTTTTT. Amino acids: CASSSGPGDEKLFF.

This clone came up a few times. The J gene is TRBJ2-5, the V gene TRBV5-4; 7 bases are a match to TRBD1. This CDR3 spans 17 amino acids. The V segment lost 0 bases and the J segment 0 bases; nucleotides outside the gene matches: 8. The germline CDR1 and CDR2 sequences are SGHNT and YYREEE (reference sequence). The CDR3 loop reads CASSLGGGRAYQETQYF. CDR3 coding DNA: TGTGCCAGCAGCTTGGGAGGGGGCAGGGCGTACCAAGAGACCCAGTACTTC.

The V and J genes are TRBV11-2 and TRBJ1-2, with 7 bases that match TRBD1. CDR3 length equals 14 residues. V lost 3 bases, J lost 3 bases, and 4 bases stayed unmatched. Germline CDR1 is SGHAT and CDR2 is FQNNGV. The CDR3 DNA sequence: TGTGCCAGCAGCTTCACAGGGGCGGACTATGGCTACACCTTC. Translation: CASSFTGADYGYTF.